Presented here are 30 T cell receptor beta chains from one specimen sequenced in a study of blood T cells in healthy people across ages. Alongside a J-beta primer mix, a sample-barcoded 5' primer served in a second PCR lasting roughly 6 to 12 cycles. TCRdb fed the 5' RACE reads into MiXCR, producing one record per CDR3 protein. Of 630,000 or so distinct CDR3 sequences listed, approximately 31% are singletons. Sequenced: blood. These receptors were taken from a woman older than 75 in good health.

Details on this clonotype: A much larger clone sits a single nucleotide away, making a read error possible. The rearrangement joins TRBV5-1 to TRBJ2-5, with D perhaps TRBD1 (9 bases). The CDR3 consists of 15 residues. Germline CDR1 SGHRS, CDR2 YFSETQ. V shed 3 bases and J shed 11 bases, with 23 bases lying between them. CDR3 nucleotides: TGCGCCAGCAGCTCTCAACAGGGGGCGGGGGGTGAGCAGTACTTC. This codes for CASSSQQGAGGEQYF.

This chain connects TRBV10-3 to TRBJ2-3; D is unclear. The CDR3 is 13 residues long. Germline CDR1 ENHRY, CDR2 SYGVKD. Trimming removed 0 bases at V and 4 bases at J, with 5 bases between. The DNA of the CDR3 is TGTGCCATCAGTGAGTCCGCGTCAGATACGCAGTATTTT. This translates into CAISESASDTQYF.

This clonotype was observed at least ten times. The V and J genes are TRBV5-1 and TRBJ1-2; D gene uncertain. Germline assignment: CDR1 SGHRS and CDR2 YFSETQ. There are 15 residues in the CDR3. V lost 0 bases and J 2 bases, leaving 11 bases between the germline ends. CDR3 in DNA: TGCGCCAGCAGCTTGGACGCCGGGATGAACTATGGCTACACCTTC. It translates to CASSLDAGMNYGYTF.

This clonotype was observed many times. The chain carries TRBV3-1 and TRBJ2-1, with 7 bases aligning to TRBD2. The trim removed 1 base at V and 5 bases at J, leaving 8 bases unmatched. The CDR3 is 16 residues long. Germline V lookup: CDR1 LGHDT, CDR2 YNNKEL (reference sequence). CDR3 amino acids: CASSQASAGSNNEQFF. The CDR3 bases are TGTGCCAGCAGCCAAGCATCAGCGGGGAGTAACAATGAGCAGTTCTTC.

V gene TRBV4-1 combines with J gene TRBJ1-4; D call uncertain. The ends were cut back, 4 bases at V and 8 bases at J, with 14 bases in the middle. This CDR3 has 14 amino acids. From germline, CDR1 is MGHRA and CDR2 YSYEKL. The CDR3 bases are TGCGCCAGCAGCCCAGCCGGCAGCAAGGAAAAACTGTTTTTT. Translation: CASSPAGSKEKLFF.

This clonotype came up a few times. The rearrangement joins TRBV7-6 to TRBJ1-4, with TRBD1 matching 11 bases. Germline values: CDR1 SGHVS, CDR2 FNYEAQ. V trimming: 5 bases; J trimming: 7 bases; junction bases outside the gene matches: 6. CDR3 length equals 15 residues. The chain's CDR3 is CASSLGQGGSEKLFF. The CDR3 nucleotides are TGTGCCAGCAGCCTGGGACAGGGGGGAAGTGAAAAACTGTTTTTT.

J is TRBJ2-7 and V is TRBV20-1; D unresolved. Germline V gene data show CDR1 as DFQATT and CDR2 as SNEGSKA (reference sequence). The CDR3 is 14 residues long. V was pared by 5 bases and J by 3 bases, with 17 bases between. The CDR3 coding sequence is TGCAGTGCTCAAGGTGGTCTTGCGGACTACGAGCAGTACTTC. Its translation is CSAQGGLADYEQYF.

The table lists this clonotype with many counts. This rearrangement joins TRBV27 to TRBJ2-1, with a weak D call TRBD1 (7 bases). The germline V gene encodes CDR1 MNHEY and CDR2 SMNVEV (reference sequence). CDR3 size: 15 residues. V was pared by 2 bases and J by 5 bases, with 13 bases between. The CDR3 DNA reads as TGTGCCAGCAGTTTAAGACAGGGAGGACACAATGAGCAGTTCTTC. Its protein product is CASSLRQGGHNEQFF.

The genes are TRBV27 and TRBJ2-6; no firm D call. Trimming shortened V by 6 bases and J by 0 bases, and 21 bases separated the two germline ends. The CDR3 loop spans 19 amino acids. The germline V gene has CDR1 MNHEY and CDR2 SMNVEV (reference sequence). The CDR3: CASSPGNTRRSSGANVLTF. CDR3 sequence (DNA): TGTGCCAGCAGCCCCGGTAACACCAGACGGAGCTCTGGGGCCAACGTCCTGACTTTC. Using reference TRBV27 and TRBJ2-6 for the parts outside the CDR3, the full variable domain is EAQVTQNPRYLITVTGKKLTVTCSQNMNHEYMSWYRQDPGLGLRQIYYSMNVEVTDKGDVPEGYKVSRKEKRNFPLILESPSPNQTSLYFCASSPGNTRRSSGANVLTFGAGSRLTVL.

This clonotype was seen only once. CDR3 region: CASSPEGGVGGYTF. CDR3 sequence (DNA): TGTGCCAGCAGCCCGGAGGGGGGCGTGGGTGGCTACACCTTC. The chain is built from TRBV7-2 and TRBJ1-2, with D possibly matching TRBD1 (6 bases). Trimming cost V 5 bases and J 7 bases, with 17 bases left between them. The CDR3 extends over 14 amino acids. Germline CDR1 and CDR2: SGHTA and FQGNSA.

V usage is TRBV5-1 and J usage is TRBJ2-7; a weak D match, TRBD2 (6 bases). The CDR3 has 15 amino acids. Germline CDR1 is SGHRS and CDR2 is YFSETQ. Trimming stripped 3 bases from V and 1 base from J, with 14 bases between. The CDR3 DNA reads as TGCGCCAGCAGCTCGCGACGTGGGACTTCCTACGAGCAGTACTTC. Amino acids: CASSSRRGTSYEQYF.

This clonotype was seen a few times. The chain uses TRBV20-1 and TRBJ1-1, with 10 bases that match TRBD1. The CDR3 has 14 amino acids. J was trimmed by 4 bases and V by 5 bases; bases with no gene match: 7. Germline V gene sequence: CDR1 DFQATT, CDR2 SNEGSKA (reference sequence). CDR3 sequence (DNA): TGCAGTGCTGACGGGACAGGGGAGAGCACTGAAGCTTTCTTT. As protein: CSADGTGESTEAFF.

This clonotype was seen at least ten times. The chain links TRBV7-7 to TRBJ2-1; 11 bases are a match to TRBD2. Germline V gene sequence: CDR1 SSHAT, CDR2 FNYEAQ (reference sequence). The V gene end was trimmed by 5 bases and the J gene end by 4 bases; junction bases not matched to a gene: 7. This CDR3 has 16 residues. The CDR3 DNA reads TGTGCCAGCAGCCCCATAGCGGGGGGGCTTTACAATGAGCAGTTCTTC. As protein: CASSPIAGGLYNEQFF.

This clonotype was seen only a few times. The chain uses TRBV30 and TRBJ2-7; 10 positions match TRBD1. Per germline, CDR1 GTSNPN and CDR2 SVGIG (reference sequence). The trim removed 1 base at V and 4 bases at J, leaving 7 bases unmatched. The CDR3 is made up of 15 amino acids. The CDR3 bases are TGTGCCTGGAGTGGACGACAGGGGGCCTTTTACGAGCAGTACTTC. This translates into CAWSGRQGAFYEQYF.

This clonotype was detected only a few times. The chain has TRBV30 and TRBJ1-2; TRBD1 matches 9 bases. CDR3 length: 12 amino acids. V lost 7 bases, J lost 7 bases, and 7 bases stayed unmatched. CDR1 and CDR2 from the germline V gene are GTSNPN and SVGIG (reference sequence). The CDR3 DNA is TGTGCCTCGGGACAGGGTATTGGTGGCTACACCTTC. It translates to CASGQGIGGYTF.

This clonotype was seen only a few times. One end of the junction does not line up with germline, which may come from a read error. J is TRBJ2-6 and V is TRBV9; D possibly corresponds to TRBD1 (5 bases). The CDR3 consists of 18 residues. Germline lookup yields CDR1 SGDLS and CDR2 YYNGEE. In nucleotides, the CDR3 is TGTGCCAGCAGCCCCTTTGGTCAGGCCAGCTCTGGGGCCAACGTCCTGGCTTTC. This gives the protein CASSPFGQASSGANVLAF.

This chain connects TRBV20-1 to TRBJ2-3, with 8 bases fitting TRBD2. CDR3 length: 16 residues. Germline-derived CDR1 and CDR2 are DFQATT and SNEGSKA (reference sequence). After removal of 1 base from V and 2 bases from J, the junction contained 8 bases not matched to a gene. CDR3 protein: CSARGTSGGFTDTQYF. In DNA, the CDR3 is TGCAGTGCTAGAGGAACAAGCGGGGGATTCACAGATACGCAGTATTTT.

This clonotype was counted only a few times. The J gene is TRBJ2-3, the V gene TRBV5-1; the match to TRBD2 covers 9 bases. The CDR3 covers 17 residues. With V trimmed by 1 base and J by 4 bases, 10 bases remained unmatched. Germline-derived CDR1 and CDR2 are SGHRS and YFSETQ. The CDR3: CASSLKDTGGGADTQYF. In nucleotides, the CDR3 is TGCGCCAGCAGCTTGAAAGACACGGGCGGGGGGGCAGATACGCAGTATTTT. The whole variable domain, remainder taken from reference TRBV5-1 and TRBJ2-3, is KAGVTQTPRYLIKTRGQQVTLSCSPISGHRSVSWYQQTPGQGLQFLFEYFSETQRNKGNFPGRFSGRQFSNSRSEMNVSTLELGDSALYLCASSLKDTGGGADTQYFGPGTRLTVL.

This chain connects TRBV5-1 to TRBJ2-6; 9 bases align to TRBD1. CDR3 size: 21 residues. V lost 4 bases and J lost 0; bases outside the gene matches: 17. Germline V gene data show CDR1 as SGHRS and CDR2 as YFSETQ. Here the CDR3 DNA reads TGCGCCAGCAGCGGGGGGACAGGGTCCCACCCAACATACTCTGGGGCCAACGTCCTGACTTTC. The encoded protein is CASSGGTGSHPTYSGANVLTF.

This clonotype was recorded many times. DNA of the CDR3: TGCAGTGCTAGAGCCTTCGGGGGGGCGCGATACGAGCAGTACTTC. It is translated as CSARAFGGARYEQYF. The chain links TRBV20-1 to TRBJ2-7; 8 bases fit TRBD2. Germline V gene sequence: CDR1 DFQATT, CDR2 SNEGSKA (reference sequence). This CDR3 has 15 amino acids. Losses at the gene ends were 1 base for V and 4 bases for J; bases not matched to a gene: 9.

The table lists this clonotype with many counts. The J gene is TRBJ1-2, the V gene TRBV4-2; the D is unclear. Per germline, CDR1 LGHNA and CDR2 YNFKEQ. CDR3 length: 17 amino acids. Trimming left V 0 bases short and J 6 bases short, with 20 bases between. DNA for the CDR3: TGTGCCAGCAGCCAAGATCACTCCGCGGGTTCTGGAGATGGCTACACCTTC. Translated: CASSQDHSAGSGDGYTF.

The CDR3 coding sequence is TGTGCCAGTTCCCCCGGGGGACAGGGGGTCAATGAGCAGTTCTTC. Translated, it gives CASSPGGQGVNEQFF. J is TRBJ2-1 and V is TRBV19, with 11 nucleotides matching TRBD1. The germline CDR1 and CDR2 sequences are LNHDA and SQIVND (reference sequence). This CDR3 region has 15 residues. The ends lost 8 bases at V and 6 bases at J; junction bases unmatched: 9.

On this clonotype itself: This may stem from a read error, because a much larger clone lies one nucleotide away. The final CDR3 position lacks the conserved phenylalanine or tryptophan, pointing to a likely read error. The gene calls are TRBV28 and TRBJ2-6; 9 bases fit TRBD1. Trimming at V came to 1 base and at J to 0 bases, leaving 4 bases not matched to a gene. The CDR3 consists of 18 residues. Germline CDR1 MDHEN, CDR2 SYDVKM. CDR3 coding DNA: TGTGCCAGCAGTTTATTGATGGGACAGGGCTCTGGGGCCAACGTCCTGACTTGC. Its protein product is CASSLLMGQGSGANVLTC.

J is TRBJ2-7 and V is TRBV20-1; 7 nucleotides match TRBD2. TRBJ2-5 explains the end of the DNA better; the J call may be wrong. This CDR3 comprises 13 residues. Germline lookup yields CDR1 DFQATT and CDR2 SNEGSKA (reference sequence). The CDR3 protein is CSAAGTKKETQYF. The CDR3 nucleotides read TGCAGTGCGGCCGGGACTAAAAAAGAGACCCAGTACTTC.

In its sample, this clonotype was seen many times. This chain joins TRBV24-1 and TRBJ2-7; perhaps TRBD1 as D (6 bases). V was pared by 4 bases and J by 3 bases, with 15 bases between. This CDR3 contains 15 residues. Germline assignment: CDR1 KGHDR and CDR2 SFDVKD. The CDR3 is CATSDDTGHYYEQYF. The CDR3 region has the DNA TGTGCCACCAGTGACGATACGGGACATTACTACGAGCAGTACTTC.

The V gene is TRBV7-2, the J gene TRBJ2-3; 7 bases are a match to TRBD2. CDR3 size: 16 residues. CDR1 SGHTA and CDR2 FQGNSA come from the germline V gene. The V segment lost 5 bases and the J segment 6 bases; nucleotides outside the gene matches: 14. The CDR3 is CASSPPPGPRGDTQYF. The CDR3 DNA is TGTGCCAGCAGCCCCCCACCCGGGCCGCGGGGGGATACGCAGTATTTT.

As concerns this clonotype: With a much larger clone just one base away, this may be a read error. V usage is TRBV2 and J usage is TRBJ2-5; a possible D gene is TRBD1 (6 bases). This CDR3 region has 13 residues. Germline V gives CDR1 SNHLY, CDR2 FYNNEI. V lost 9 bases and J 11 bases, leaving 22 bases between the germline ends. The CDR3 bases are TGTGCCAGAGCCGCAGGGGCTGCCTACAAGCAGTACTTC. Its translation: CARAAGAAYKQYF.

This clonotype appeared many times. The CDR3 loop is CSADLPGDYGYTF. CDR3 bases: TGCAGTGCTGACCTCCCAGGGGACTATGGCTACACCTTC. This rearrangement joins TRBV20-1 to TRBJ1-2; a weak D match, TRBD1 (6 bases). Trimming shortened V by 5 bases and J by 3 bases, and 13 bases separated the two germline ends. Germline lookup yields CDR1 DFQATT and CDR2 SNEGSKA (reference sequence). The CDR3 contains 13 residues.

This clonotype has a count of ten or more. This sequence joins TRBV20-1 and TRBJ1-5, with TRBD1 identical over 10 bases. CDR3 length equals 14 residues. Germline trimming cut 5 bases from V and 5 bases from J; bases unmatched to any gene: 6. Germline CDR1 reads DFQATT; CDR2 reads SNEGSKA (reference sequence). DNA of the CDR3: TGCAGTGCTGCACCGACAGGGGGCTATCAGCCCCAGCATTTT. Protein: CSAAPTGGYQPQHF.

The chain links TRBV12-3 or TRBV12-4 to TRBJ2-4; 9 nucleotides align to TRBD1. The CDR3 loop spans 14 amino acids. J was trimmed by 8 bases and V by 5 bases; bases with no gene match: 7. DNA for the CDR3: TGTGCCAGCAGTATCACAGGGGGCGAGGACATTCAGTACTTC. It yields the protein CASSITGGEDIQYF.